This TCR beta chain was found in a study of tumor-infiltrating lymphocytes in primary liver carcinoma. Study-level results: The difference in top-250-clone fraction between tumors and blood was significant, favoring tumors (p = 0.039).

Germline trimming cut 4 bases from V and 0 bases from J; bases unmatched to any gene: 8. Germline loops: CDR1 MNHEY, CDR2 SVGAGI. The CDR3 covers 18 residues. The study co-extracted DNA and RNA from 20-30 mg of unsorted bulk tissue. With regard to this clonotype: What it binds is unknown.

A primer in the constant region served to generate TCR beta cDNA from roughly 520 ng of total RNA. Slightly modified ARM-PCR with three nested multiplex PCR rounds yielded TCR beta libraries. With TRBV1-TRBV30 forward primers and a C-beta reverse primer, the first two PCR rounds were run for around 10 cycles each. TCRdb itself ran the multiplex PCR reads through MiXCR, one entry per CDR3 protein. The sample includes 35,000 to 40,000 distinct CDR3 sequences, around 75% of them seen just once. The specimen sequenced was tumor-adjacent normal liver tissue. This sequence was found in a man aged 40-55 years with primary liver carcinoma and hepatitis B virus infection. The chain employs TRBV6-5 and TRBJ2-2; 10 bases agree with TRBD2. This CDR3 is CASSSWTSGYANTGELFF. The CDR3 DNA follows: TGTGCCAGCAGTTCCTGGACTAGCGGCTACGCGAACACCGGGGAGCTGTTTTTT.